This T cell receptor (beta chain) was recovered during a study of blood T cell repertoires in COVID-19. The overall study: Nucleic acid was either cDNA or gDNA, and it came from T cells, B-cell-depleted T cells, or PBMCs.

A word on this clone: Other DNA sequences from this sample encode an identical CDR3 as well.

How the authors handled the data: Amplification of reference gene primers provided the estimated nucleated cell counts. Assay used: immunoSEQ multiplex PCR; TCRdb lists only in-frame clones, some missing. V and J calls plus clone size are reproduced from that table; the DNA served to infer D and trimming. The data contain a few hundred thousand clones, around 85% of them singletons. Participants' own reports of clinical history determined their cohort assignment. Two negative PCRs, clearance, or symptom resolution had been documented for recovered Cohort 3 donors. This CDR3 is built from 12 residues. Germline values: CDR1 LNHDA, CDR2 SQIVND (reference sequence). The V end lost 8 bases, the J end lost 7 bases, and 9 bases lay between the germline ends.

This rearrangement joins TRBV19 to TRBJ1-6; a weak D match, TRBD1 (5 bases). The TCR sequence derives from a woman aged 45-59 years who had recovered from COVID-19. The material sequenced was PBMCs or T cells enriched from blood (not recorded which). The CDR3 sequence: CASGQGNSPLHF. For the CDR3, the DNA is TGTGCCAGTGGCCAGGGCAATTCACCCCTCCACTTT.